A selection of T cell receptor beta chains follows, all from one sample in a study of cytotoxic CD8 clonotypes in ibrutinib-treated CLL. The assay was immunoSEQ multiplex PCR, and TCRdb's table has in-frame clones only and misses some. This sample has approximately 45,000 clones, with 65% to 70% found just once. Source: PBMCs, taken after 24 months of ibrutinib treatment. The receptor set was obtained from a human donor with chronic lymphocytic leukemia. Both conserved end residues are trimmed from each CDR3. Fields, in order: J gene, V gene, CDR3 protein.

TRBJ2-5,TRBV5-1,ASSVGLAGGIGY
TRBJ2-7,TRBV21-1,ASSKDRVNYEQY
TRBJ1-2,TRBV9,ASSVAQEGYGYT
TRBJ1-3,TRBV19,ASSPSSVHSGNTIY
TRBJ2-3,TRBV2,ASRATDTQY
TRBJ1-1,TRBV5-1,ASTVQGRGNTEAF
TRBJ1-1,TRBV19,ASSIPASTEAF
TRBJ2-1,TRBV5-1,ASSLGLAGRSSYNEQF
TRBJ2-5,TRBV15,ATSRDALAGGSGETQY
TRBJ2-5,TRBV5-1,ASSLGTSGRSQETQY
TRBJ1-1,TRBV28,ASKRGRGLFGNTEAF
TRBJ2-1,TRBV15,ASSPSGRDEQF
TRBJ1-4,TRBV14,ASSQGFKLF
TRBJ2-7,TRBV5-4,ASSATRDEQY
TRBJ2-1,TRBV7-6,ASSRNRLEQF
TRBJ1-2,TRBV11-2,ASSFGQGLIGYT
TRBJ1-1,TRBV4-1,ASRGQGNTEAF
TRBJ1-1,TRBV19,ASSINRLTEAF
TRBJ2-1,TRBV7-9,ASSLKDNEQF
TRBJ2-2,TRBV7-9,AGPRVDTGELF
TRBJ2-5,TRBV2,ASRADAIQETQY
TRBJ2-7,TRBV6-1,ASIGTAHSYEQY
TRBJ1-2,TRBV15,ATSREGGTNYGYT
TRBJ2-7,TRBV28,ASSLRLRPTGGGYEQY
TRBJ1-2,TRBV5-6,ASSLVGGADGYT
TRBJ2-1,TRBV20-1,SARVVNEQF
TRBJ2-7,TRBV5-1,ASSWADSGVEQY
TRBJ2-3,TRBV6-5,ASSYKAGVLADTQY
TRBJ1-3,TRBV9,ASSLDIGENTIY
TRBJ2-1,TRBV6-5,ASALWDRVNNEQF
TRBJ1-1,TRBV4-1,ASSWVILGEAF
TRBJ1-3,TRBV7-6,ASSPTGPFGNTIY
TRBJ1-1,TRBV4-1,ASSQERGGRMNTEAF
TRBJ1-2,TRBV27,ASRDTGRNVGGYT
TRBJ2-5,TRBV7-6,ASSKVSGRVQETQY
TRBJ1-5,TRBV21-1,ASSKVGDASNQPQH
TRBJ2-7,TRBV7-9,ASSLGPLEQY
TRBJ2-4,TRBV18,ASSPAGNIQY
TRBJ2-7,TRBV5-4,ASSGSGGAYEQY
TRBJ2-7,TRBV5-5,ASSLTGSYEQY